This T cell receptor beta chain was sequenced for a study of cytomegalovirus exposure and HLA in healthy donors. Study overall: The roughly 110 validation repertoires were produced on the same platform as the roughly 720 repertoires of the first cohort. This was reported in a later analysis.

The donors were part of the validation cohort of some 120 subjects. That cohort was separate from the first cohort, which comprised 500 to 850 subjects. V gave up 4 bases and J gave up 5 bases, with 11 bases separating them. Germline CDR1 reads SGHAT; CDR2 reads FQNNGV. The CDR3 extends over 13 amino acids. Regarding this clone: Its antigen is unknown.

The study's findings and limits: It was reportedly the case that the classifier diagnosed cytomegalovirus status with high specificity and sensitivity. 164 TCR beta chains were listed as cytomegalovirus-associated.

The data were produced by immunoSEQ multiplex PCR, yet TCRdb's version contains in-frame clones alone and is incomplete. This table has over 200,000 clones, about 86% appearing once. Sequenced: PBMCs. The TCR originated in a young woman in good health and CMV-seronegative. The V call is TRBV11-2, the J call TRBJ1-1; D unresolved. The CDR3 loop reads CASSSASGTEAFF. Written as DNA, the CDR3 is TGTGCCAGCAGCTCCGCCTCGGGAACTGAAGCTTTCTTT.